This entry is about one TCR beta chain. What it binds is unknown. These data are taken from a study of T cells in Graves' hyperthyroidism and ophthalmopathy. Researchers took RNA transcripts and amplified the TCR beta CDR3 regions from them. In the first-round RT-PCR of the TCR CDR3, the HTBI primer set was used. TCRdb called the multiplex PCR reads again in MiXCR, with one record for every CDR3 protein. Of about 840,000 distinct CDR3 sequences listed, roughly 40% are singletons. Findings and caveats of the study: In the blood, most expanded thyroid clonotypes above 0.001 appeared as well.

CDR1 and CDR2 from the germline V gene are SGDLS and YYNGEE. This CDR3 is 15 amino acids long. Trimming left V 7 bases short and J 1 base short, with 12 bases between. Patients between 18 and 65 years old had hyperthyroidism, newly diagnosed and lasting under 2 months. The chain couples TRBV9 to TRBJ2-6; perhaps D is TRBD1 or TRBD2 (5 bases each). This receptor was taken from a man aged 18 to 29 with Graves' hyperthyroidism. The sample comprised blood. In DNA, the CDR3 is TGTGCCAGCGGGCATGGGGGATCTGGGGCCAACGTCCTGACTTTC. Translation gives CASGHGGSGANVLTF.